This TCR beta chain was sequenced in a study of blood T cell repertoires in COVID-19. Clinical history as reported by participants underpinned cohort assignment. CDR3 length equals 14 residues. The germline V gene encodes CDR1 MNHEY and CDR2 SVGAGI. V dropped 6 bases and J dropped 3; count of bases not matched to a gene: 7. The assay was immunoSEQ multiplex PCR, and TCRdb's table has in-frame clones only and misses some. This table has 200,000 or so clones, 80% to 90% appearing once. The sample was PBMCs or T cells enriched from blood (not recorded which). This receptor was obtained from a woman aged 40-49 years with acute COVID-19. The J gene is TRBJ1-1, the V gene TRBV6-5; TRBD1 aligns across 7 bases. The DNA for the CDR3 is TGTGCCAGCAGCGCACAGGGGACGGACACTGAAGCTTTCTTT. Its translation: CASSAQGTDTEAFF.